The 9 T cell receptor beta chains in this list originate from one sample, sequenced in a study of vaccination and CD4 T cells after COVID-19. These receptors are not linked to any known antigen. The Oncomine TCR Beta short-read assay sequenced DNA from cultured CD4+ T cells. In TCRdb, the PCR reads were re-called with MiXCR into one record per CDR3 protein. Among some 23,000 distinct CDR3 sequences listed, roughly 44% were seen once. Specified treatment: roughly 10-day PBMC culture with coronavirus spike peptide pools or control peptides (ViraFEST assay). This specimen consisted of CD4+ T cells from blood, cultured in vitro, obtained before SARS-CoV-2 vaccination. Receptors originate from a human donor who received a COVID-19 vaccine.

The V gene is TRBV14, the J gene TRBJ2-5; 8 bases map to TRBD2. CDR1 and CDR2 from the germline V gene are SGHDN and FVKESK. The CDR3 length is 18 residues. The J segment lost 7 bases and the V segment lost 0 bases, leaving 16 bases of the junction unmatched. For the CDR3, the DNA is TGTGCCAGCAGCCAAGAATTAGGTCTAGCGGGCCCCGGGGCGACCCAGTACTTC. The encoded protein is CASSQELGLAGPGATQYF.

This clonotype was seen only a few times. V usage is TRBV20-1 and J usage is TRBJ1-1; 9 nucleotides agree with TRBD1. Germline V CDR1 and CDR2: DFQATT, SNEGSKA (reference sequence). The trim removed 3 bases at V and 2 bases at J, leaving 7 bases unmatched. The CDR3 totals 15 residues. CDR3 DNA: TGCAGTGCTAGTGGGGACAGGGTAACTAACACTGAAGCTTTCTTT. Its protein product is CSASGDRVTNTEAFF.

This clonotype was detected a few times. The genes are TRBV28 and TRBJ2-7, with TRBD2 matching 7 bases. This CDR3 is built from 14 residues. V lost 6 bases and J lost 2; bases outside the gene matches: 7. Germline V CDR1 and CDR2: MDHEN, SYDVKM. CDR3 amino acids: CASSLGGETYEQYF. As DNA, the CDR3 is TGTGCCAGCAGCCTTGGGGGGGAGACCTACGAGCAGTACTTC.

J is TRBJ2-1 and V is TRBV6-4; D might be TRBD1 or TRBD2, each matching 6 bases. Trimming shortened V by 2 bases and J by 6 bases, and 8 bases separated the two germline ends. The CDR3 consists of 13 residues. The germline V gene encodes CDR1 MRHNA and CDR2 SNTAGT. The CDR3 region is CASSDEGGNEQFF. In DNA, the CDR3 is TGTGCCAGCAGTGACGAGGGGGGCAATGAGCAGTTCTTC.

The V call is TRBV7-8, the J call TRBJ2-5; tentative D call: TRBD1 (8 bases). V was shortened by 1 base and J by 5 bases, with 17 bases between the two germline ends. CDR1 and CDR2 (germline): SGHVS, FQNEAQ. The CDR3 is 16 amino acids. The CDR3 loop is CASSLGGGDRMETQYF. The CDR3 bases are TGTGCCAGCAGCTTAGGAGGGGGGGACAGGATGGAGACCCAGTACTTC.

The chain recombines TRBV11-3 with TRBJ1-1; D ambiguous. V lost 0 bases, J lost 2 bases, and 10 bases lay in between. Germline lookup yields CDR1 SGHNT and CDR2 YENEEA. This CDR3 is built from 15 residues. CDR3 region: CASSLEGEVNTEAFF. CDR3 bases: TGTGCCAGCAGCTTAGAAGGTGAAGTAAACACTGAAGCTTTCTTT.

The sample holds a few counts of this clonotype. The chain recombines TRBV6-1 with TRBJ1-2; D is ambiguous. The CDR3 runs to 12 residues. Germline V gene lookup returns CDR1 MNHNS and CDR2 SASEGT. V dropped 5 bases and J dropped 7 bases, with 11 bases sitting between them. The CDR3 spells CASSPTRLGYTF. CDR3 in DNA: TGTGCCAGCAGTCCGACAAGGCTTGGCTACACCTTC.

CDR3 region: CASRSDREAKNIQYF. Here the CDR3 DNA reads TGTGCCAGCAGGTCGGACAGGGAAGCCAAAAACATTCAGTACTTC. This chain links TRBV6-1 with TRBJ2-4; 8 nucleotides match TRBD1. Germline V gene lookup returns CDR1 MNHNS and CDR2 SASEGT. Losses at the gene ends were 6 bases for V and 0 bases for J; bases not matched to a gene: 4. This CDR3 comprises 15 residues.

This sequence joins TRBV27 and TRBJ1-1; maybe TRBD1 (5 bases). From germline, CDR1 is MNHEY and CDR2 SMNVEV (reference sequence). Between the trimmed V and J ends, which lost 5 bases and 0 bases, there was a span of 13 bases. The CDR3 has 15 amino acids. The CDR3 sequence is CASSPWDLLNTEAFF. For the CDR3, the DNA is TGTGCCAGCAGTCCCTGGGACTTATTGAACACTGAAGCTTTCTTT.